This note documents a single T cell receptor (beta chain) sequence. The antigen remains undetermined. This entry comes from a study of persistence of HIV-infected CD4 T cells. Overall study findings and caveats: Antigen-responding cells were enriched for degenerate expanded CDR3beta sequences.

Anti-CD3/anti-CD28 beads served as a nonspecific positive control stimulus. CD4+ T cells upregulating both CD40 ligand and CD69 were sorted as responding cells. Stimulated PBMCs had first been depleted of CD8+ T cells. Anti-CD28/CD49d costimulation, CD40-blocking antibody and enfuvirtide were given to CD8-depleted PBMCs for 18 hours. This was the immunoSEQ version 4 assay in survey mode. The data were produced by immunoSEQ multiplex PCR, yet TCRdb's version contains in-frame clones alone and is incomplete. The table lists about 45,000 clones, roughly 90% of them singletons. There are 14 residues in the CDR3. Germline CDR1 is SGHRS and CDR2 is YFSETQ. V was shortened by 0 bases and J by 5 bases, with 12 bases between the two germline ends.

The rearrangement links TRBV5-1 to TRBJ2-7; D is undetermined. The specimen comprised CD4+ T cells sorted from PBMCs after roughly 20-hour stimulation, sampled from a patient who received antiretroviral therapy. The receptor comes from an adult woman with HIV who was CMV-seropositive. Here the CDR3 reads CASSLVARLNEQYF. DNA for the CDR3: TGCGCCAGCAGCTTGGTAGCTCGGCTCAACGAGCAGTACTTC.